This T cell receptor beta chain is from a study of T cells in Graves' hyperthyroidism and ophthalmopathy. Overall study results and limits: With a median lead of roughly 6.2 months before onset, the model predicted ophthalmopathy.

Researchers amplified the TCR beta CDR3 regions from RNA transcripts. A first-round RT-PCR of the TCR CDR3 used the HTBI primer set. One entry per CDR3 protein, called by TCRdb with MiXCR from the multiplex PCR reads. The repertoire has about 300,000 distinct CDR3 sequences, roughly 19% of them found once; the top ten carry under 45%. For this clonotype: The antigen remains unidentified. Mismatch with germline at one junction end may stem from a read error.

The receptor was isolated from a man aged 45-60 years with Graves' ophthalmopathy. Sequencing was performed on blood.

CDR3 sequence (DNA): TGTGCCAGCAGTTTATCAGACTACAATGAGCAGTCCTTC. It encodes CASSLSDYNEQSF. The V call is TRBV12-3 or TRBV12-4, the J call TRBJ2-1; tentative D call: TRBD2 (5 bases). The CDR3 has 13 residues.